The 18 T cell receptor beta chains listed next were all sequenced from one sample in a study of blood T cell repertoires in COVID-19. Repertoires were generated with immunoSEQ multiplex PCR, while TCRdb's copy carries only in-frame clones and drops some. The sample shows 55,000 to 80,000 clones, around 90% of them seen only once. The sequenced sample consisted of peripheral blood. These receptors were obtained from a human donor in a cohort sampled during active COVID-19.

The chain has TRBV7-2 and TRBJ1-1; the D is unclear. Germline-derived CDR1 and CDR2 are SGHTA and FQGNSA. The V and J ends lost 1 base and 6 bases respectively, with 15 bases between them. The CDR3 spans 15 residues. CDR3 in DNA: TGTGCCAGCAGCTTAGGGTGGAGTAAAGGAGCTGAAGCTTTCTTT. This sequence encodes CASSLGWSKGAEAFF.

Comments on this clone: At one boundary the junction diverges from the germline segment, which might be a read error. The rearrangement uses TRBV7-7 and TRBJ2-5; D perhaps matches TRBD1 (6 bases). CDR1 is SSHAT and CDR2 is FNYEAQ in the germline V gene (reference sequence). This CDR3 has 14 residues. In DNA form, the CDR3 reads TGTGCTAGCACCCTCGGGACACCTCAAGAGACCCAGTACTTC. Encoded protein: CASTLGTPQETQYF.

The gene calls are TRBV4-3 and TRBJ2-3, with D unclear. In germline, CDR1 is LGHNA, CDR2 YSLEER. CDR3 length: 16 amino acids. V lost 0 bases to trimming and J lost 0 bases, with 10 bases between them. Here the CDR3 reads CASSQDLGGSTDTQYF. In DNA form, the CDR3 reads TGCGCCAGCAGCCAAGATTTAGGCGGAAGCACAGATACGCAGTATTTT.

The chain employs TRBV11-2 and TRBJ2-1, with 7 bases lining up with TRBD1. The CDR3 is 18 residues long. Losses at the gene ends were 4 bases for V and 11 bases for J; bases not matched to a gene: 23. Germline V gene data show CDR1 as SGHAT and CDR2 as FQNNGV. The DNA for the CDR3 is TGTGCCAGCAGCTCGCCCCTGGGGGTCGGGACAGTCTCCACTCAGCAGTTCTTC. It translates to CASSSPLGVGTVSTQQFF.

CDR3 nucleotides: TGTGCCACCAGTGATTTGGGGAGTAAGTCTAGCGGCGAAGAGACCCAGTACTTC. Translating it yields CATSDLGSKSSGEETQYF. The gene calls are TRBV24-1 and TRBJ2-5; 7 positions agree with TRBD2. This CDR3 is 18 amino acids long. Germline values: CDR1 KGHDR, CDR2 SFDVKD. The trim removed 0 bases at V and 3 bases at J, leaving 12 bases unmatched.

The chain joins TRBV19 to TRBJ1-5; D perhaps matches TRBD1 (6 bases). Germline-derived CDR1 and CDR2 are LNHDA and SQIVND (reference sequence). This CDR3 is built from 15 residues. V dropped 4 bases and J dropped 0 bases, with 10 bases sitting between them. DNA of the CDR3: TGTGCCAGTAGTAGGGGGACACTTAGCAATCAGCCCCAGCATTTT. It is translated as CASSRGTLSNQPQHF. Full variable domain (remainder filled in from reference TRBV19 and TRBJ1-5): DGGITQSPKYLFRKEGQNVTLSCEQNLNHDAMYWYRQDPGQGLRLIYYSQIVNDFQKGDIAEGYSVSREKKESFPLTVTSAQKNPTAFYLCASSRGTLSNQPQHFGDGTRLSIL.

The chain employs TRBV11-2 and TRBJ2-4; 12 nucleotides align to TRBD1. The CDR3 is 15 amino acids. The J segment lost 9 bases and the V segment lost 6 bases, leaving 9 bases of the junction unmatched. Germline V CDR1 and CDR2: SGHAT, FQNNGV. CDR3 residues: CASRRPGQGAGIQYF. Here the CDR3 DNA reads TGTGCCAGCAGGAGACCGGGACAGGGGGCTGGCATTCAGTACTTC.

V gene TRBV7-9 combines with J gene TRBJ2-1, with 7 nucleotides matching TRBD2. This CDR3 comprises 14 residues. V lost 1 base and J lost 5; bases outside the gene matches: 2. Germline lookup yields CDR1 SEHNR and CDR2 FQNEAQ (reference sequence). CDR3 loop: CASSLVAGDNEQFF. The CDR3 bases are TGTGCCAGCAGCTTAGTGGCGGGAGACAATGAGCAGTTCTTC. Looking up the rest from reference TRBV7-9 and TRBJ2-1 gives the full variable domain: DTGVSQNPRHKITKRGQNVTFRCDPISEHNRLYWYRQTLGQGPEFLTYFQNEAQLEKSRLLSDRFSAERPKGSFSTLEIQRTEQGDSAMYLCASSLVAGDNEQFFGPGTRLTVL.

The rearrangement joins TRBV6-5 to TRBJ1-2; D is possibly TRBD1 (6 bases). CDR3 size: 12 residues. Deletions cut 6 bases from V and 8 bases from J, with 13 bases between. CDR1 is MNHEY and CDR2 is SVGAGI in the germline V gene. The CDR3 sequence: CASRQGSEGYTF. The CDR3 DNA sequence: TGTGCCAGCAGACAGGGATCGGAAGGCTACACCTTC.

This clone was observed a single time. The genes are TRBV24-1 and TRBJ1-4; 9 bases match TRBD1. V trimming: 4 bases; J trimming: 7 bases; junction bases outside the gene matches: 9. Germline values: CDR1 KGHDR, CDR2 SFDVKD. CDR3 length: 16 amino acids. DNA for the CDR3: TGTGCCACCAGTGACCACACCGGACAGGGGAGTGAAAAACTGTTTTTT. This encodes CATSDHTGQGSEKLFF.

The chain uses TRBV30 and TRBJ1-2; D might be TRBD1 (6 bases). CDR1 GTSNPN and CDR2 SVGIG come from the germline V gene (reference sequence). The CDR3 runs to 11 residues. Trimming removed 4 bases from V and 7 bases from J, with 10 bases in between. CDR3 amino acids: CAWKQGSGYTF. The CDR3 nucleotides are TGTGCCTGGAAACAGGGATCTGGCTACACCTTC.

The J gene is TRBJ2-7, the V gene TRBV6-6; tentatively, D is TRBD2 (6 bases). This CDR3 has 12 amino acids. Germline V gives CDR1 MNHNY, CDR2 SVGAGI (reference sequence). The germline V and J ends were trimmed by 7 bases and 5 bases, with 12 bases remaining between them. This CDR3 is CASKAREDEQYF. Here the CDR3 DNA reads TGTGCCAGCAAAGCCAGGGAGGACGAGCAGTACTTC.

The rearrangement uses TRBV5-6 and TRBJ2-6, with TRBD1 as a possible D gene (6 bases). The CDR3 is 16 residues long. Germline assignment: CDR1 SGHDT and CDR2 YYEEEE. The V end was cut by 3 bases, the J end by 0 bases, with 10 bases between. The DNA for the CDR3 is TGTGCCAGCAGCTGGGACATACCCTCTGGGGCCAACGTCCTGACTTTC. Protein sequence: CASSWDIPSGANVLTF.

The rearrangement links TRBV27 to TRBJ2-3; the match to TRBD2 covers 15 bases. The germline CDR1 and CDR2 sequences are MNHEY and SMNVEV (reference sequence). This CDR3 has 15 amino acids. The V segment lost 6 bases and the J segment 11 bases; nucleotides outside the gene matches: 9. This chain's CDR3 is CASSPYRTSGGEQYF. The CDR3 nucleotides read TGTGCCAGCAGCCCATATCGGACTAGCGGGGGGGAGCAGTATTTT.

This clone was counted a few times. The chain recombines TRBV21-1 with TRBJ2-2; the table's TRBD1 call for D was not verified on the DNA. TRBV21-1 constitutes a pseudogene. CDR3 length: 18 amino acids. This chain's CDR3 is CASSCRTGAPLFTGELFF. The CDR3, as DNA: TGTGCCAGCTCCTGCCGTACAGGGGCACCCCTCTTCACCGGGGAGCTGTTTTTT.

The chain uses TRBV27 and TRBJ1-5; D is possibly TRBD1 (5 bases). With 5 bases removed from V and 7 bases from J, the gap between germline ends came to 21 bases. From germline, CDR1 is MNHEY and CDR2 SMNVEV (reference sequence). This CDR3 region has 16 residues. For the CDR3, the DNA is TGTGCCAGCAGTCCGTCATGGCGGGGTCAGGGACAGCCCCAGCATTTT. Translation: CASSPSWRGQGQPQHF.

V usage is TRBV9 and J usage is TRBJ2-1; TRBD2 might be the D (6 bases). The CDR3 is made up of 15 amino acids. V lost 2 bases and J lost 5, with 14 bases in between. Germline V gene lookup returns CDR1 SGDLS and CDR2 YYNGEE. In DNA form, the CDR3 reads TGTGCCAGCAGCGTCTGGGTGGGGGGTAACAATGAGCAGTTCTTC. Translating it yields CASSVWVGGNNEQFF.

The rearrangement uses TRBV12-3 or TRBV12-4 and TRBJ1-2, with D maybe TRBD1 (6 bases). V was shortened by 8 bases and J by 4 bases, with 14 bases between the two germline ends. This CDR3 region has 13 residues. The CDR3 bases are TGTGCCAGCCATTTCAGGGGATCCTATGGCTACACCTTC. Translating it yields CASHFRGSYGYTF.